These T cell receptor beta chains were read from a single sample in a study of blood T cell repertoires in COVID-19. Generated by immunoSEQ multiplex PCR, the TCRdb table keeps only in-frame clones and is missing some. In the table there are roughly 260,000 clones, roughly nine tenths of which are singletons. The sample taken for sequencing was peripheral blood. The receptors originated from a man between 35 and 55 years old who had recovered from COVID-19. CDR3s include the opening cysteine and the closing phenylalanine or tryptophan. The D gene is left open where the match is weak. A row's size may be missing; if present it is once, few, many or a size class.

>TRBJ2-1|TRBV7-2|TRBD2|once
TGTGCCAGCAGCCCGGAAGGACTAGTAAGTGAGCAGTTCTTC
CASSPEGLVSEQFF
>TRBJ2-7|TRBV2|NA|once
TGTGCCAGCAGTCGGGTTACCTCCTACGAGCAGTACTTC
CASSRVTSYEQYF
>TRBJ1-5|TRBV7-9|NA|NA
TGTGCCAGCAGGGACAGCCCTGCCGTACGCAATCAGCCCCAGCATTTT
CASRDSPAVRNQPQHF
>TRBJ1-3|TRBV6-5|TRBD1|NA
TGTGCCAGCAGACAGGGGCTCTCTGGAAACACCATATATTTT
CASRQGLSGNTIYF
>TRBJ1-6|TRBV19|TRBD1|NA
TGTGCCAGTAGCTCGACAGGGAATTCACCCCTCCACTTT
CASSSTGNSPLHF
>TRBJ2-2|TRBV2|TRBD1|NA
TGTGCCAGCAGTAGACAGGGACGCACCGGGGAGCTGTTTTTT
CASSRQGRTGELFF
>TRBJ1-2|TRBV9|NA|once
TGTGCCAGCAGCCCACAGGACCTCTATGGCTACACCTTC
CASSPQDLYGYTF
>TRBJ1-3|TRBV6-6|NA|NA
TGTGCCAGCAGGGCCGCGACAGGAGGCTCTGGAAACACCATATATTTT
CASRAATGGSGNTIYF
>TRBJ2-1|TRBV27|NA|NA
TGTGCCAGCAGTTTACGGGACTTGGATTTTCAGTTCTTC
CASSLRDLDFQFF
>TRBJ2-3|TRBV19|NA|NA
TGTGCCAGTAGTATAGGGATAGCGATAGATACGCAGTATTTT
CASSIGIAIDTQYF
>TRBJ2-1|TRBV7-9|NA|NA
TGTGCCAGCAGCTTTCGCGGGTCTTCAGGAGAGCAGTTCTTC
CASSFRGSSGEQFF
>TRBJ1-1|TRBV9|TRBD1|NA
TGTGCCAGCAGCGTAAGGGGGACAGCGAACACTGAAGCTTTCTTT
CASSVRGTANTEAFF
>TRBJ1-2|TRBV20-1|TRBD1|NA
TGCAGTGCTAGTACCGACAGGGGAACCCCGGGAGGAGGCTACACCTTC
CSASTDRGTPGGGYTF
>TRBJ2-3|TRBV5-1|TRBD2|once
TGCGCCAGCAGCTTCTCTTCTTTTACGGCGGGAGGGTCCACAGATACGCAGTATTTT
CASSFSSFTAGGSTDTQYF
>TRBJ1-1|TRBV5-6|NA|NA
TGTGCCAGCAGCTTGACGGACAGGAACACTGAAGCTTTCTTT
CASSLTDRNTEAFF
>TRBJ1-1|TRBV29-1|NA|NA
TGCAGCGTTGTTATCAGTATACCCACGAACACTGAAGCTTTCTTT
CSVVISIPTNTEAFF
>TRBJ1-6|TRBV19|TRBD1|NA
TGTGCCAGTAGCCGGGACAGGGTGGCGAGCTCACCCCTCCACTTT
CASSRDRVASSPLHF
>TRBJ1-2|TRBV6-6|NA|NA
TGTGCCAGCAGACCACCCCGGGATCTGCTATATGGCTACACCTTC
CASRPPRDLLYGYTF
>TRBJ2-7|TRBV12-3/TRBV12-4|NA|NA
TGTGCCAGCAGTTCGAATCTTAACAGTATTCAGTACTTC
CASSSNLNSIQYF
>TRBJ2-7|TRBV19|TRBD1|few
TGTGCCAGTAGCTCTCGTACCAGTGGGACAGGGGGCCCAAACGAGCAGTACTTC
CASSSRTSGTGGPNEQYF
>TRBJ2-5|TRBV19|TRBD1|NA
TGTGCCAGTACTCTCGCAGGGGGCGAAGGAGAGACCCAGTACTTC
CASTLAGGEGETQYF
>TRBJ2-7|TRBV9|TRBD1|NA
TGTGCCAGCAGCGTAGGTAGGACAGGGGGCCACGAGCAGTACTTC
CASSVGRTGGHEQYF
>TRBJ2-1|TRBV7-6|NA|NA
TGTGCCAGCAGCCCGCAGGACAGTAGCAGCAATGAGCAGTTCTTC
CASSPQDSSSNEQFF
>TRBJ2-3|TRBV4-1|TRBD2|NA
TGCGCCAGCAGCCAAGGACTAGCGTCCACAGATACGCAGTATTTT
CASSQGLASTDTQYF
>TRBJ2-7|TRBV5-5|NA|NA
TGTGCCAGCCGAGAGGGTCTAGCTGATCGCGAGCAGTACTTC
CASREGLADREQYF
>TRBJ2-7|TRBV5-6|NA|NA
TGTGCCAGCAGCTTCACAGGCTACGAGCAGTACTTC
CASSFTGYEQYF
>TRBJ1-5|TRBV27|NA|NA
TGTGCCAGCAGTTTCCTGGCGCCAGGGCCGAGTCAGCCCCAGCATTTT
CASSFLAPGPSQPQHF
>TRBJ2-7|TRBV6-5|NA|few
TGTGCCAGCAGTTACCAGATTCTGGGGAGCTCCTACGAGCAGTACTTC
CASSYQILGSSYEQYF
>TRBJ1-2|TRBV19|NA|NA
TGTGCCAGTAGTCCTCTGCCAGGGAACTATGGCTACACCTTC
CASSPLPGNYGYTF
>TRBJ2-2|TRBV29-1|NA|NA
TGCAGCGTGAGGAGAGGGGGTATAAACACCGGGGAGCTGTTTTTT
CSVRRGGINTGELFF
>TRBJ2-1|TRBV5-6|TRBD2|NA
TGTGCCAGCAGCTTATGGGGAGGGAGCTCCTACAATGAGCAGTTCTTC
CASSLWGGSSYNEQFF
>TRBJ2-7|TRBV20-1|TRBD2|NA
TGCAGTGCTAGTCAAGCGGGAGGGTACGAGCAGTACTTC
CSASQAGGYEQYF
>TRBJ1-1|TRBV7-9|TRBD1|once
TGTGCCAGCAGCAGATCGACAGGGTTTGCTTTCTTT
CASSRSTGFAFF
>TRBJ2-7|TRBV6-5|NA|NA
TGTGCCAGCAGTTCCTCACTACCGGGACTCTATCAGGATGAGTACTTC
CASSSSLPGLYQDEYF
>TRBJ2-7|TRBV3-1/TRBV3-2|TRBD1|NA
TGTGCCAGCAGCCAATTTCCGGGACAGGGCGGCGACGAGCAGTACTTC
CASSQFPGQGGDEQYF
>TRBJ1-3|TRBV7-7|NA|NA
TGTGCCAGCAGCTTAGAACCTCGGGGTTCTGGAAACACCATATATTTT
CASSLEPRGSGNTIYF
>TRBJ1-1|TRBV6-1|NA|NA
TGTGCCAGCAGTGATCCCAGGGAAGTGTACACTGAAGCTTTCTTT
CASSDPREVYTEAFF
>TRBJ2-7|TRBV27|TRBD2|NA
TGTGCCAGCAGTACCGCTAGCGGGACCTACGAGCAGTACTTC
CASSTASGTYEQYF
>TRBJ2-6|TRBV7-3|NA|NA
TGTGCCAGCAGCTTATGGTCAGGGGCCGCCTTTCTCTCTGGGGCCAACGTCCTGACTTTC
CASSLWSGAAFLSGANVLTF
>TRBJ1-6|TRBV7-9|NA|NA
TGTGCCAGCAGCTTAGTGGCAGGGGATAATTCACCCCTCCACTTT
CASSLVAGDNSPLHF
>TRBJ2-1|TRBV6-5|TRBD2|few
TGTGCCAGCGGCGAGCGGGAGCCCAATGAGCAGTTCTTC
CASGEREPNEQFF
>TRBJ2-7|TRBV29-1|TRBD1|once
TGCAGCGTTGAAGTTCCGGACAGGCGCTACGAGCAGTACTTC
CSVEVPDRRYEQYF
>TRBJ2-3|TRBV19|NA|NA
TGTGCCAGTGGGGGCGGAGTAGGAGCAGATACGCAGTATTTT
CASGGGVGADTQYF
>TRBJ1-6|TRBV5-6|TRBD1|NA
TGTGCCAGCAGCGCGCTAATGACAGGGTCACCCCTCCACTTT
CASSALMTGSPLHF
>TRBJ2-5|TRBV2|TRBD2|NA
TGTGCCAGCAGGGACGGACTAGCCCTCCAAGAGACCCAGTACTTC
CASRDGLALQETQYF
>TRBJ1-1|TRBV4-1|TRBD1|few
TGCGCCAGCAGCCTTATCGTCGAGGACAGGGAAGCTTTCTTT
CASSLIVEDREAFF
>TRBJ2-7|TRBV7-6|TRBD1|NA
TGTGCCAGCAGCTTTGGGGACAGGGACTACGAGCAGTACTTC
CASSFGDRDYEQYF
>TRBJ2-4|TRBV27|TRBD1|NA
TGTGCCAGCAGGGAAGTCGGACAGGGGAAATTCGCCAAAAACATTCAGTACTTC
CASREVGQGKFAKNIQYF
>TRBJ1-3|TRBV7-9|NA|NA
TGTGCCAGCAGCCTCCCCTTCTCTGGAAACACCATATATTTT
CASSLPFSGNTIYF
>TRBJ2-7|TRBV21-1|NA|NA
TGTGCCAGCACCAGGTATTCCTCTAGCGGGAGTGGGAGCTCCTACGAGCAGTACTTC
CASTRYSSSGSGSSYEQYF
>TRBJ1-2|TRBV30|TRBD1|NA
TGTGCCTGGAGCAAACAGGGGTGGTATGGCTACACCTTC
CAWSKQGWYGYTF
>TRBJ2-7|TRBV4-3|NA|NA
TGCGCCAGCAGGGGGGCGTCCCGCGAGCAGTACTTC
CASRGASREQYF
>TRBJ1-1|TRBV19|NA|NA
TGTGCCAGTAGTATGGAGAGAGGGGGACCGAACACTGAAGCTTTCTTT
CASSMERGGPNTEAFF